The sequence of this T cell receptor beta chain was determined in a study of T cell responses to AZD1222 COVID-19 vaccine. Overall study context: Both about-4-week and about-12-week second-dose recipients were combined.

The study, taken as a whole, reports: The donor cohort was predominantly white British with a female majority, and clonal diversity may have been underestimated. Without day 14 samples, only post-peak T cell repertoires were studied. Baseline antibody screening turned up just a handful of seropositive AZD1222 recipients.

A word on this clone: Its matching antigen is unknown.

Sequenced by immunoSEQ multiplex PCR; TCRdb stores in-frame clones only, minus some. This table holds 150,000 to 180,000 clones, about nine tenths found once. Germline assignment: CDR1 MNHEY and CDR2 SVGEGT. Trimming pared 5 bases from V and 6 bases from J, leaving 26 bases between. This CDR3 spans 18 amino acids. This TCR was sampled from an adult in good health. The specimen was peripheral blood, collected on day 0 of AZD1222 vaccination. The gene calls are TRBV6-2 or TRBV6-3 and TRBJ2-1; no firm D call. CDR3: CASSLAAGSPIGGNEQFF. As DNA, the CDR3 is TGTGCCAGCAGTCTGGCCGCCGGTAGCCCCATTGGTGGCAATGAGCAGTTCTTC.